The 7 T cell receptor beta chains given below trace back to one sample, sequenced in a study of blood T cell repertoires in COVID-19. The protocol was immunoSEQ multiplex PCR, while the TCRdb copy is restricted to in-frame clones and leaves out a portion. The top ten hold 1.7% of the sample, which has almost 400,000 clones, roughly 86% seen once. Sequenced material: PBMCs or T cells enriched from blood (not recorded which). The source is a woman in her 30s who had recovered from COVID-19.

This clone was found a few times. The chain has TRBV5-6 and TRBJ2-7; D possibly corresponds to TRBD1 (5 bases). Germline V gives CDR1 SGHDT, CDR2 YYEEEE. The CDR3 is made up of 15 amino acids. Trimming took off 2 bases at V and 1 base at J, with 13 bases between the two ends. The CDR3 here is CASSFSATGSYEQYF. In DNA form, the CDR3 reads TGTGCCAGCAGCTTTTCGGCCACAGGATCCTACGAGCAGTACTTC.

The gene calls are TRBV12-3 or TRBV12-4 and TRBJ1-4, with D possibly TRBD1 on 6 matching bases. CDR3 length: 13 residues. V was clipped by 10 bases and J by 4 bases, with 13 bases between them. The CDR3 loop is CATRGARNEKLFF. The DNA of the CDR3 is TGTGCCACCAGGGGCGCCCGTAATGAAAAACTGTTTTTT.

V and J are TRBV30 and TRBJ2-1; D call uncertain. Germline V gene sequence: CDR1 GTSNPN, CDR2 SVGIG (reference sequence). Between the trimmed V and J ends, which lost 5 bases and 3 bases, there was a span of 5 bases. The CDR3 length is 11 residues. CDR3 nucleotide sequence: TGTGCCTGGCAAAACTACAATGAGCAGTTCTTC. Residues: CAWQNYNEQFF.

The chain employs TRBV2 and TRBJ2-2, with 8 nucleotides matching TRBD1. Germline CDR1 reads SNHLY; CDR2 reads FYNNEI. V was clipped by 7 bases and J by 6 bases; unmatched bases: 10. The CDR3 consists of 15 residues. The CDR3 bases are TGTGCCAGCAAGGACAGGGTAATTAAGGCCGGGGAGCTGTTTTTT. This codes for CASKDRVIKAGELFF.

The J gene is TRBJ2-1, the V gene TRBV7-3, with 9 bases matching TRBD2. V lost 1 base, J lost 5 bases, and 6 bases stayed unmatched. Germline V gene sequence: CDR1 SGHTA, CDR2 FQGTGA. The CDR3 totals 16 residues. Written as DNA, the CDR3 is TGTGCCAGCAGCTTAATAGGCGGGAGGGATAACAATGAGCAGTTCTTC. Protein product: CASSLIGGRDNNEQFF.

The chain carries TRBV5-1 and TRBJ1-3; D call uncertain. CDR3 length equals 13 residues. CDR1 and CDR2 from the germline V gene are SGHRS and YFSETQ. V lost 0 bases, J lost 7 bases, and 8 bases lay in between. The CDR3 sequence: CASSLGGVNTIYF. Here the CDR3 DNA reads TGCGCCAGCAGCTTGGGCGGGGTGAACACCATATATTTT.

The genes are TRBV6-2 or TRBV6-3 and TRBJ1-6, with 9 bases lining up with TRBD1. CDR3 size: 17 residues. Per the germline V gene, CDR1 is MNHEY and CDR2 is SVGEGT. With V trimmed by 5 bases and J by 9 bases, 14 bases remained unmatched. In nucleotides, the CDR3 is TGTGCCAGCAGTCGCAACCATCCGGGACAGGGTCTTTCACCCCTCCACTTT. Its protein product is CASSRNHPGQGLSPLHF.